Listed below are T cell receptor beta chains from one sample, sequenced in a study of blood T cell repertoires in COVID-19. Sequencing was performed with immunoSEQ multiplex PCR; in TCRdb, only in-frame clones are kept and a portion is missing. The table has about 210,000 clones, under 85% seen once. The sequenced sample was peripheral blood. The receptors were sampled from a woman of 80 years or more with COVID-19, enrolled during active disease. Each CDR3 is given with its conserved first and last residue. D genes are given only for firm matches. Clone size is not always given. Where it is, it says once, few, many or a class for expanded clones.

j_call,cdr3_length,d_call,clone_size,v_call,cdr3_aa,cdr3_nt
TRBJ1-5,15,TRBD1,-,TRBV5-1,CASSSTGQANQPQHF,TGCGCCAGCAGCTCCACGGGACAGGCTAATCAGCCCCAGCATTTT
TRBJ2-7,15,-,-,TRBV4-1,CASSQDGQEGPEQYF,TGCGCCAGCAGCCAAGACGGGCAGGAGGGACCCGAGCAGTACTTC
TRBJ1-1,14,-,-,TRBV20-1,CSASRAGVNTEAFF,TGCAGTGCTAGTCGGGCGGGGGTGAACACTGAAGCTTTCTTT
TRBJ1-2,15,-,-,TRBV7-9,CASSPMGATTYGYTF,TGTGCCAGCAGCCCCATGGGGGCCACGACCTATGGCTACACCTTC
TRBJ2-2,14,-,-,TRBV7-2,CASTRGTRTGELFF,TGTGCCAGCACCCGGGGAACACGGACCGGGGAGCTGTTTTTT
TRBJ1-5,15,-,-,TRBV4-1,CASSQWGTAGQPQHF,TGCGCCAGCAGCCAATGGGGGACTGCTGGTCAGCCCCAGCATTTT
TRBJ2-1,16,TRBD2,-,TRBV3-1/TRBV3-2,CASSQGGGRRAYEQFF,TGTGCCAGCAGCCAAGGAGGCGGGAGGAGGGCGTATGAGCAGTTCTTC
TRBJ2-3,15,-,once,TRBV4-1,CASSQGGVLTDTQYF,TGCGCCAGCAGCCAAGGAGGAGTCCTCACAGATACGCAGTATTTT
TRBJ2-5,14,TRBD2,-,TRBV9,CASSVGLAEETQYF,TGTGCCAGCAGCGTGGGACTAGCAGAAGAGACCCAGTACTTC
TRBJ2-5,15,TRBD2,few,TRBV3-1/TRBV3-2,CASSQAGLAKETQYF,TGTGCCAGCAGCCAAGCGGGACTAGCGAAAGAGACCCAGTACTTC
TRBJ2-1,16,-,-,TRBV10-3,CAISESEGSSTFEQFF,TGTGCCATCAGTGAGTCGGAAGGGAGTTCGACGTTTGAGCAGTTCTTC
TRBJ1-1,12,-,-,TRBV12-3/TRBV12-4,CASRQVNTEAFF,TGTGCCAGCAGACAGGTCAACACTGAAGCTTTCTTT
TRBJ2-2,14,-,once,TRBV6-5,CASIMGDLTGELFF,TGTGCCAGCATAATGGGAGATCTCACCGGGGAGCTGTTTTTT
TRBJ2-2,16,-,-,TRBV5-4,CASSTTGQPNTGELFF,TGTGCCAGCAGCACCACAGGACAGCCGAACACCGGGGAGCTGTTTTTT
TRBJ1-5,13,-,few,TRBV4-1,CASSLTTDQPQHF,TGCGCCAGCAGCCTCACGACAGATCAGCCCCAGCATTTT
TRBJ2-7,13,-,-,TRBV3-1/TRBV3-2,CASSQVERGEQYF,TGTGCCAGCAGCCAAGTAGAAAGAGGTGAGCAGTACTTC
TRBJ2-3,13,-,-,TRBV5-4,CASTLPGLDTQYF,TGTGCCAGCACCCTTCCGGGATTAGATACGCAGTATTTT
TRBJ2-3,10,-,-,TRBV28,CASRREVLYF,TGTGCCAGCAGGCGAGAGGTGCTGTATTTT
TRBJ2-3,15,TRBD2,-,TRBV9,CASSVSSGYTDTQYF,TGTGCCAGCAGCGTTTCTAGCGGATACACAGATACGCAGTATTTT
TRBJ1-1,17,TRBD1,-,TRBV7-9,CASSLPMTGGMNTEAFF,TGTGCCAGCAGCTTACCCATGACAGGGGGGATGAACACTGAAGCTTTCTTT
TRBJ1-2,15,TRBD1,-,TRBV2,CASSEASRGRVGYTF,TGTGCCAGCAGTGAAGCGAGCAGGGGGCGTGTAGGCTACACCTTC
TRBJ1-2,14,-,once,TRBV27,CASSLRALAAGYTF,TGTGCCAGCAGTTTAAGAGCCTTGGCGGCTGGCTACACCTTC
TRBJ2-7,14,-,-,TRBV5-1,CASRQMGQNYEQYF,TGCGCCAGCCGACAAATGGGCCAGAACTACGAGCAGTACTTC
TRBJ2-7,13,-,once,TRBV15,CATSRARSYEQYF,TGTGCCACCAGCAGGGCCCGATCCTACGAGCAGTACTTC
TRBJ1-2,15,-,-,TRBV7-2,CASSPTASAFDGYTF,TGTGCCAGCAGCCCTACCGCCAGCGCTTTCGATGGCTACACCTTC
TRBJ1-1,16,TRBD1,-,TRBV5-1,CASSPRHRGQDTEAFF,TGCGCCAGCAGCCCCCGTCATCGGGGACAGGACACTGAAGCTTTCTTT
TRBJ2-7,14,TRBD1,once,TRBV28,CASSSPPGGNEQYF,TGTGCCAGCAGTTCCCCCCCAGGGGGCAACGAGCAGTACTTC
TRBJ2-4,17,TRBD2,-,TRBV14,CASSLSTSGIAKNIQYF,TGTGCCAGCAGCCTATCTACTAGCGGTATAGCCAAAAACATTCAGTACTTC
TRBJ1-5,15,-,-,TRBV7-2,CASSLGGGSNQPQHF,TGTGCCAGCAGCTTAGGGGGGGGAAGCAATCAGCCCCAGCATTTT
TRBJ1-5,16,-,-,TRBV28,CASSFLGEVMGQPQHF,TGTGCCAGCAGTTTTTTAGGGGAGGTTATGGGTCAGCCCCAGCATTTT
TRBJ1-1,16,-,-,TRBV7-9,CASSFITGSGNTEAFF,TGTGCCAGCAGCTTTATTACGGGGTCGGGAAACACTGAAGCTTTCTTT
TRBJ2-7,11,-,once,TRBV12-3/TRBV12-4,CASSFRVEQYF,TGTGCCAGCAGTTTCCGGGTCGAGCAGTACTTC
TRBJ1-2,15,TRBD1,-,TRBV2,CASSEQDRFSYGYTF,TGTGCCAGCAGTGAACAGGACAGGTTCTCCTATGGCTACACCTTC
TRBJ1-2,15,TRBD1,-,TRBV28,CASSRVQGANIGYTF,TGTGCCAGCAGCCGAGTACAGGGGGCAAATATCGGCTACACCTTC
TRBJ2-1,12,-,-,TRBV7-9,CASSLGPQEQFF,TGTGCCAGCAGCTTAGGGCCCCAAGAGCAGTTCTTC
TRBJ2-3,15,TRBD2,-,TRBV5-1,CASSLGSGGLDTQYF,TGCGCCAGCAGCTTGGGTAGCGGGGGACTAGATACGCAGTATTTT
TRBJ1-1,14,-,-,TRBV4-2,CASSQADRNTEAFF,TGTGCCAGCAGCCAAGCGGACAGGAACACTGAAGCTTTCTTT
TRBJ1-1,14,TRBD1,-,TRBV10-3,CAISESSRGTEAFF,TGTGCCATCAGTGAGTCGAGCAGGGGGACTGAAGCTTTCTTT
TRBJ1-3,15,-,-,TRBV23-1,CASSQVASSGNTIYF,TGCGCCAGCAGTCAAGTGGCCAGCTCTGGAAACACCATATATTTT
TRBJ2-2,17,TRBD2,medium-sized,TRBV7-9,CASSLGLAGGHTGELFF,TGTGCCAGCAGCTTAGGACTAGCGGGAGGGCACACCGGGGAGCTGTTTTTT
TRBJ2-2,14,-,-,TRBV2,CASSVRQIPGELFF,TGTGCCAGCAGTGTTCGACAGATCCCCGGGGAGCTGTTTTTT
TRBJ2-1,19,TRBD1,-,TRBV3-1/TRBV3-2,CASSHRGGVGTSSYNEQFF,TGTGCCAGCAGCCACAGAGGGGGCGTGGGGACGAGCTCCTACAATGAGCAGTTCTTC